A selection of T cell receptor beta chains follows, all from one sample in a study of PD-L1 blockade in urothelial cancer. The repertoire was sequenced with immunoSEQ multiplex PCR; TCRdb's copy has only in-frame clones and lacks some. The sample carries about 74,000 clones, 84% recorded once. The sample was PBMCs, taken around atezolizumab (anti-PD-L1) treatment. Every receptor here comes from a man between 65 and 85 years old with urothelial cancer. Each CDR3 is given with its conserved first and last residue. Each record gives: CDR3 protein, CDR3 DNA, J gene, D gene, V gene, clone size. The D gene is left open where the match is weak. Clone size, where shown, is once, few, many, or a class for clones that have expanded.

CASSLPGQTLDEQFF TGTGCCAGCAGCTTACCGGGACAGACTTTGGATGAGCAGTTCTTC TRBJ2-1 TRBD1 TRBV7-2 .
CASSLVAETYNEQFF TGCGCCAGCAGCTTGGTAGCGGAAACGTACAATGAGCAGTTCTTC TRBJ2-1 . TRBV5-1 .
CASGLVRGMKYF TGTGCTAGTGGTTTGGTACGCGGGATGAAGTACTTC TRBJ2-4 . TRBV12-5 .
CASSGGWLAEGSSYNEQFF TGTGCCAGCAGTGGAGGGTGGCTAGCGGAGGGTAGCTCCTACAATGAGCAGTTCTTC TRBJ2-1 TRBD2 TRBV2 .
CASSPGAGGYVYNEQFF TGTGCCAGCTCACCGGGCGCCGGGGGGTATGTCTACAATGAGCAGTTCTTC TRBJ2-1 TRBD2 TRBV18 .
CASSVGSGASGQFF TGTGCCAGCAGCGTAGGATCAGGGGCTAGCGGGCAGTTCTTC TRBJ2-1 . TRBV9 .
CASSVATVGHYSNQPQHF TGTGCCAGCAGCGTAGCTACAGTGGGACACTATAGCAATCAGCCCCAGCATTTT TRBJ1-5 . TRBV9 .
CASSPSQGASEKLFF TGTGCCAGCAGCCCTTCACAGGGAGCCAGTGAAAAACTGTTTTTT TRBJ1-4 . TRBV7-2 .
CATSPRRTGRELFF TGTGCCACCAGCCCTCGACGGACAGGGCGGGAGCTGTTTTTT TRBJ2-2 TRBD1 TRBV15 once
CASTTTGTRTDTQYF TGTGCCAGTACTACTACCGGGACTAGGACAGATACGCAGTATTTT TRBJ2-3 TRBD2 TRBV19 .
CASSLNVGQRGVGF TGTGCCAGCAGCTTGAATGTCGGACAGCGGGGCGTCGGTTTT TRBJ2-3 . TRBV5-4 .
CASRVEGQGGQPQHF TGTGCCAGCAGAGTAGAGGGACAGGGCGGTCAGCCCCAGCATTTT TRBJ1-5 TRBD1 TRBV7-9 .
CASSLEGSGSHNEQFF TGTGCCAGCAGTTTAGAAGGGAGCGGGAGTCACAATGAGCAGTTCTTC TRBJ2-1 TRBD2 TRBV27 .
CATKQGANYEQYF TGTGCCACCAAACAGGGGGCGAACTACGAGCAGTACTTC TRBJ2-7 TRBD1 TRBV19 once
CAISRDRANTGELFF TGTGCCATCAGCCGGGACAGGGCGAACACCGGGGAGCTGTTTTTT TRBJ2-2 TRBD1 TRBV10-3 .
CASSFMLAGTDTQYF TGCGCCAGCAGCTTCATGCTAGCGGGCACAGATACGCAGTATTTT TRBJ2-3 TRBD2 TRBV5-1 few
CASSLGSSYGYTF TGTGCCAGCAGTTTGGGCAGCTCTTATGGCTACACCTTC TRBJ1-2 . TRBV28 .
CASSARGGSTDTQYF TGTGCCAGCAGCGCCCGGGGGGGTAGCACAGATACGCAGTATTTT TRBJ2-3 TRBD2 TRBV7-3 .
CASSNAGLAGLAEQFF TGTGCCAGCAGCAACGCCGGACTAGCGGGATTGGCTGAGCAGTTCTTC TRBJ2-1 TRBD2 TRBV11-2 .
CASSRDRDLLGEKLFF TGTGCCAGTAGCCGGGACAGGGATCTTCTTGGTGAAAAACTGTTTTTT TRBJ1-4 TRBD1 TRBV19 .
CAWRGQQAGGYTF TGTGCCTGGAGAGGCCAACAGGCGGGGGGCTACACCTTC TRBJ1-2 . TRBV30 .
CASRLGGQPQHF TGTGCCAGCCGGTTGGGGGGTCAGCCCCAGCATTTT TRBJ1-5 . TRBV19 .
CASSLGAGGPVNEQFF TGTGCCAGCAGCTTAGGGGCGGGAGGGCCCGTAAATGAGCAGTTCTTC TRBJ2-1 TRBD2 TRBV7-9 .
CASSPDTVRVTEAFF TGTGCCAGCAGCCCCGATACGGTGAGAGTGACTGAAGCTTTCTTT TRBJ1-1 . TRBV5-5 .
CASRSGSTDTQYF TGTGCCAGCAGGAGCGGGAGCACAGATACGCAGTATTTT TRBJ2-3 . TRBV9 .
CASSLSRGNNEQFF TGTGCCAGCAGCTTAAGCAGGGGCAACAATGAGCAGTTCTTC TRBJ2-1 . TRBV7-3 few
CASSRSLAGGSDTQYF TGTGCCAGCAGCCGATCCCTAGCGGGAGGTTCAGATACGCAGTATTTT TRBJ2-3 TRBD2 TRBV4-2 .
CASSLQREYDEQFF TGTGCCAGCAGTTTGCAGCGGGAGTACGATGAGCAGTTCTTC TRBJ2-1 TRBD2 TRBV27 .
CASSLAPAGVKNIQYF TGTGCCAGCAGCTTAGCGCCTGCGGGAGTCAAAAACATTCAGTACTTC TRBJ2-4 TRBD2 TRBV7-8 .
CASSLNNRVIETQYF TGCGCCAGCAGCTTGAACAACCGGGTTATAGAGACCCAGTACTTC TRBJ2-5 . TRBV5-1 .
CASSSGLAGSGEQYF TGCGCCAGCAGCTCGGGACTAGCGGGATCAGGGGAGCAGTACTTC TRBJ2-7 TRBD2 TRBV10-2 .
CASSDDGTRFYNEQFF TGTGCCAGCAGTGACGACGGGACTAGATTTTACAATGAGCAGTTCTTC TRBJ2-1 TRBD2 TRBV7-2 .
CASWRPLNTEAFF TGTGCCAGCTGGCGGCCATTGAACACTGAAGCTTTCTTT TRBJ1-1 . TRBV6-5 .
CASSEMGGRGTDTQYF TGTGCCAGCAGCGAGATGGGGGGTCGGGGCACAGATACGCAGTATTTT TRBJ2-3 . TRBV9 .
CASNLGQRDTQYF TGTGCCAGCAACCTGGGCCAACGGGATACGCAGTATTTT TRBJ2-3 . TRBV27 .
CASSLWSTRLNTEAFF TGTGCCAGCAGCTTATGGAGCACACGATTGAACACTGAAGCTTTCTTT TRBJ1-1 . TRBV7-8 .
CASSKDRVNEQFF TGTGCCAGCAGTAAAGACAGGGTAAATGAGCAGTTCTTC TRBJ2-1 TRBD1 TRBV7-2 .
CASSIGYTYEQYF TGTGCCAGTAGTATAGGCTATACCTACGAGCAGTACTTC TRBJ2-7 . TRBV19 .
CASSLLQGALPQPQHF TGTGCCAGCAGTTTATTGCAGGGGGCGCTGCCGCAGCCCCAGCATTTT TRBJ1-5 TRBD1 TRBV28 once
CASSLVPDRVKGNEQFF TGTGCCAGCAGCTTAGTTCCGGACAGGGTAAAGGGCAATGAGCAGTTCTTC TRBJ2-1 TRBD1 TRBV7-2 .
CASSQTGIADTQYF TGTGCCAGCAGCCAGACAGGTATCGCAGATACGCAGTATTTT TRBJ2-3 . TRBV4-2 .
CASRPFGGGYEQYF TGTGCCAGCAGACCCTTCGGCGGGGGCTACGAGCAGTACTTC TRBJ2-7 TRBD2 TRBV6-6 .
CASTQTAGANVLTF TGCGCCAGCACCCAGACAGCTGGGGCCAACGTCCTGACTTTC TRBJ2-6 . TRBV5-1 .
CASSSKSTEAFF TGTGCCAGCAGCTCGAAGAGCACTGAAGCTTTCTTT TRBJ1-1 . TRBV5-5 .
CASSLAGGKAAFF TGTGCCAGCAGTTTAGCAGGGGGAAAGGCGGCTTTCTTT TRBJ1-1 TRBD1 TRBV28 .
CASSSIAGEEGEQYF TGTGCCAGCAGTTCAATAGCGGGAGAGGAGGGAGAGCAGTACTTC TRBJ2-7 TRBD2 TRBV7-9 .
CASRRTNEKLFF TGTGCCAGCAGGCGGACTAATGAAAAACTGTTTTTT TRBJ1-4 . TRBV11-2 many
CASSLGQGVYEQYF TGTGCCAGCAGCTTAGGACAGGGGGTCTACGAGCAGTACTTC TRBJ2-7 TRBD1 TRBV7-3 .
CASSVGWEGRETQYF TGTGCCAGCAGCGTAGGATGGGAGGGCCGGGAGACCCAGTACTTC TRBJ2-5 TRBD2 TRBV9 .
CASREDRGRPQHF TGCGCCAGCAGAGAAGACAGGGGAAGGCCCCAGCATTTT TRBJ1-5 TRBD1 TRBV10-2 once
CASSLGGRLAGKEQFF TGTGCCAGCAGCTTAGGCGGAAGACTAGCGGGAAAAGAGCAGTTCTTC TRBJ2-1 TRBD2 TRBV11-2 .
CASSQAQASGPRNEQFF TGTGCCAGCAGCCAAGCACAGGCTAGCGGGCCCCGGAATGAGCAGTTCTTC TRBJ2-1 TRBD2 TRBV4-2 .
CASSLWTGETQYF TGTGCCAGCAGCCTCTGGACTGGGGAGACCCAGTACTTC TRBJ2-5 . TRBV7-6 .